This TCR beta chain was sequenced for a study of blood T cell repertoires in COVID-19. Libraries were prepared by immunoSEQ multiplex PCR; TCRdb keeps only in-frame clonotypes and omits some of them. The data hold around 200,000 clones, with approximately 88% observed a single time. Trimming removed 0 bases from V and 4 bases from J, with 13 bases in between. CDR1 is SGHNT, CDR2 YYREEE, per germline (reference sequence). This CDR3 region has 15 residues. The table lists this clone with a few counts. The clonotype originates from a man aged 40-49 years with acute or convalescent COVID-19. The sample comprised peripheral blood. The chain uses TRBV5-4 and TRBJ1-2; a possible D gene is TRBD1 (6 bases). CDR3 amino acids: CASSLVKQGLYGYTF. In DNA, the CDR3 is TGTGCCAGCAGCTTGGTTAAACAGGGCCTCTATGGCTACACCTTC.